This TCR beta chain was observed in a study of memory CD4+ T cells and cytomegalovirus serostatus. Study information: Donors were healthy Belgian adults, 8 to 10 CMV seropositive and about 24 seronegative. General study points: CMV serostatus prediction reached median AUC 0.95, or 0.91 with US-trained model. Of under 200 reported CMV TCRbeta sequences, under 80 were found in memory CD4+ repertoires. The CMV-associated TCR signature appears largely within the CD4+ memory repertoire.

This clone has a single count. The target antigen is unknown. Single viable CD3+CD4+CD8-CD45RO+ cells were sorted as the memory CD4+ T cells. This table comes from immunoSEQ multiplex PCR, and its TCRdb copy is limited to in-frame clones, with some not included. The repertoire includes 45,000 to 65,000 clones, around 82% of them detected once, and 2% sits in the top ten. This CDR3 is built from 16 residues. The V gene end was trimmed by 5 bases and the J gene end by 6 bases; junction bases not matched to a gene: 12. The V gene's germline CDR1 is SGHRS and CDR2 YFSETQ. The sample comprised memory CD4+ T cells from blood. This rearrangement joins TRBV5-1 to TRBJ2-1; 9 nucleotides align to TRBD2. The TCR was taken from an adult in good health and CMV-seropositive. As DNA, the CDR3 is TGCGCCAGCAGTCTGGGGGTGACTAGCGGTTTCAATGAGCAGTTCTTC. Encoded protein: CASSLGVTSGFNEQFF. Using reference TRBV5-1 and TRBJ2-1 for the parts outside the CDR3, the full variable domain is KAGVTQTPRYLIKTRGQQVTLSCSPISGHRSVSWYQQTPGQGLQFLFEYFSETQRNKGNFPGRFSGRQFSNSRSEMNVSTLELGDSALYLCASSLGVTSGFNEQFFGPGTRLTVL.